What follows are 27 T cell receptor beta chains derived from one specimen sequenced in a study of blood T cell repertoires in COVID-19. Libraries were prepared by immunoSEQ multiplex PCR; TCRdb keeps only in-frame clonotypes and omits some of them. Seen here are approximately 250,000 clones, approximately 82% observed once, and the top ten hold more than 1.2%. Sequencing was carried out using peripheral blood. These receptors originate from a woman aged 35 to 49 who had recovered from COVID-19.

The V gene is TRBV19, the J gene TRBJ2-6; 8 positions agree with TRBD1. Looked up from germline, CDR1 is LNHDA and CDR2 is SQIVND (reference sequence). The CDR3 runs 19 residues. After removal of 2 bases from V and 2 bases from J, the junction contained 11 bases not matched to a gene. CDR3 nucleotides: TGTGCCAGTAGTATATTCGGGTTATCAGGGGGCGCTGGGGCCAACGTCCTGACTTTC. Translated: CASSIFGLSGGAGANVLTF.

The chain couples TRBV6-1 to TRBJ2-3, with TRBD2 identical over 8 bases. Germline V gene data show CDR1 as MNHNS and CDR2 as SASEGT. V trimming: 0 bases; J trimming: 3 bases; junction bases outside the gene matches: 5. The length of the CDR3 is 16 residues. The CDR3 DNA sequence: TGTGCCAGCAGTGAAGCCCGGACTAGCCGAACAGATACGCAGTATTTT. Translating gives CASSEARTSRTDTQYF.

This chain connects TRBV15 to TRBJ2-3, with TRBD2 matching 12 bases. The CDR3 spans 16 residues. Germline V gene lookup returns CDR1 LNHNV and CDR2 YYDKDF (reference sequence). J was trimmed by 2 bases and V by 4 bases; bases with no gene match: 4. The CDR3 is CATSTGLAGHTDTQYF. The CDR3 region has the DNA TGTGCCACCAGCACAGGACTAGCGGGGCACACAGATACGCAGTATTTT.

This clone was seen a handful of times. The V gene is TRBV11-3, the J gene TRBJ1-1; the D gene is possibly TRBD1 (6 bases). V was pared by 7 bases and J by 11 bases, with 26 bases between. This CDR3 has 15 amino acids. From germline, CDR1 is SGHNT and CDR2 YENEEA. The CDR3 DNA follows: TGTGCCAGCAAGGGGGACCGGGACGCCGAAGAGGGGGCTTTCTTT. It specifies CASKGDRDAEEGAFF.

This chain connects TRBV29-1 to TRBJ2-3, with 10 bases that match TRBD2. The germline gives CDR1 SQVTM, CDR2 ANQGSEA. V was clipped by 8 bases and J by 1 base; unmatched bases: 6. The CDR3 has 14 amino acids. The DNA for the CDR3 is TGCAGCCACACCGGGACTAGCGGCACAGATACGCAGTATTTT. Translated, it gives CSHTGTSGTDTQYF.

The CDR3 loop reads CASSQVVGVGVNSPLHF. The CDR3 DNA reads TGCGCCAGCAGCCAAGTCGTAGGGGTAGGGGTAAATTCACCCCTCCACTTT. This chain links TRBV4-3 with TRBJ1-6; D possibly corresponds to TRBD1 (5 bases). The CDR3 extends over 17 amino acids. CDR1 is LGHNA, CDR2 YSLEER, per germline. The V gene lost 1 base and the J gene lost 7 bases, with 17 bases spanning the gap.

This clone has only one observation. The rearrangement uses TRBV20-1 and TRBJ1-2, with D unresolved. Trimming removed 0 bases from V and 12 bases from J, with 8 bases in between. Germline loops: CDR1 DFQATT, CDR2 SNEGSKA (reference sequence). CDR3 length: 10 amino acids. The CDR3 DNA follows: TGCAGTGCTAGAGATAACAGAGACACCTTC. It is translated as CSARDNRDTF.

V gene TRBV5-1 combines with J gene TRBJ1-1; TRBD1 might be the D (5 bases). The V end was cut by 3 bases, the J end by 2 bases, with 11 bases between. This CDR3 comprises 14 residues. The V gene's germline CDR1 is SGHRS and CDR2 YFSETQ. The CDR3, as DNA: TGCGCCAGCAGCTCGCAAGGGGATAACACTGAAGCTTTCTTT. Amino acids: CASSSQGDNTEAFF.

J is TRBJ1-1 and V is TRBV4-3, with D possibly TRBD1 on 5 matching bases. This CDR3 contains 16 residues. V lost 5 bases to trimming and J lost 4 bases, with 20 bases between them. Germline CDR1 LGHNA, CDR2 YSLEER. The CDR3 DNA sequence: TGCGCCAGCAGCGGGGGGGAAGGGAGGGCCGGCACTGAAGCTTTCTTT. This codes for CASSGGEGRAGTEAFF.

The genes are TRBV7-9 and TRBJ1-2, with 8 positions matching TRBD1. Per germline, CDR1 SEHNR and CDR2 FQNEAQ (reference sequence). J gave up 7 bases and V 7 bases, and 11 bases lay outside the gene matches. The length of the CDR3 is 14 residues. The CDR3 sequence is CASNPDRDYAGYTF. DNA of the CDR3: TGTGCCAGCAACCCGGACAGGGACTATGCTGGCTACACCTTC.

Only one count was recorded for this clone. Written as DNA, the CDR3 is TGTGCCAGTAGTATAATGGGAGGACAGGGCAACTCCTACGAGCAGTACTTC. This translates into CASSIMGGQGNSYEQYF. The chain uses TRBV19 and TRBJ2-7; 8 bases match TRBD1. Germline assignment: CDR1 LNHDA and CDR2 SQIVND (reference sequence). Germline trimming cut 2 bases from V and 0 bases from J; bases unmatched to any gene: 9. The CDR3 length is 17 residues.

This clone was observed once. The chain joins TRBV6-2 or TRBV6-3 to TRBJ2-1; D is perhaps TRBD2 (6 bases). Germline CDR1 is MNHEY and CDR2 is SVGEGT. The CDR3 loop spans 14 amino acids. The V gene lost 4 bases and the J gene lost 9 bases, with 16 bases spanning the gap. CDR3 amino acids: CASSSGTLAGEQFF. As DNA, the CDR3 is TGTGCCAGCAGTTCCGGGACTCTCGCTGGTGAGCAGTTCTTC.

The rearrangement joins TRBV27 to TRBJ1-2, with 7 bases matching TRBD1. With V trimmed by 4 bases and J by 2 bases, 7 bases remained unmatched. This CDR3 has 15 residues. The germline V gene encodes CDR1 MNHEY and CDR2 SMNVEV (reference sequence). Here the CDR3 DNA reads TGTGCCAGCAGTTCCCCCCGACAGGGCAACTATGGCTACACCTTC. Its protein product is CASSSPRQGNYGYTF.

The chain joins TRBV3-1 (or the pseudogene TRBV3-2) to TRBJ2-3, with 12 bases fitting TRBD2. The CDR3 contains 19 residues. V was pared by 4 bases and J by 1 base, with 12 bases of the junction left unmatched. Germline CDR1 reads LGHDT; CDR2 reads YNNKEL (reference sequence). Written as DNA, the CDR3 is TGTGCCAGCAGCCTCGAAGGTCTAGCGGGGGGGTTGGGCACAGATACGCAGTATTTT. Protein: CASSLEGLAGGLGTDTQYF.

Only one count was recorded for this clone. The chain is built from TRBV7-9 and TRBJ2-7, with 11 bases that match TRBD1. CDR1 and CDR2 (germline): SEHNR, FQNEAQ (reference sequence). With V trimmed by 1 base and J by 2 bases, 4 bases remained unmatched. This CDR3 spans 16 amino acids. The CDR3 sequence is CASSLDPGQGAYEQYF. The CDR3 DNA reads TGTGCCAGCAGCTTAGACCCGGGACAGGGGGCCTACGAGCAGTACTTC. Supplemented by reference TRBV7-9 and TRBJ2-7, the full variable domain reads DTGVSQNPRHKITKRGQNVTFRCDPISEHNRLYWYRQTLGQGPEFLTYFQNEAQLEKSRLLSDRFSAERPKGSFSTLEIQRTEQGDSAMYLCASSLDPGQGAYEQYFGPGTRLTVT.

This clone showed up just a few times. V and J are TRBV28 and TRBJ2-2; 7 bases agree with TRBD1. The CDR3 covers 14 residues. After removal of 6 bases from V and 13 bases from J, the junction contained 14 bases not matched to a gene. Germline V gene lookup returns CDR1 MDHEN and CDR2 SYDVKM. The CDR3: CASRQADRLGMLFF. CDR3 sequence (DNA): TGTGCCAGCAGGCAAGCGGACAGGTTAGGAATGCTGTTTTTT.

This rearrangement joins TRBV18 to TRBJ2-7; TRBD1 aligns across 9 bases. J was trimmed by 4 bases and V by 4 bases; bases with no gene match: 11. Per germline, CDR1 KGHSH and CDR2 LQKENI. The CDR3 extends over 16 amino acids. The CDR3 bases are TGTGCCAGCTCACTATCCCTGGGACAGGGAAATTACGAGCAGTACTTC. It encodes CASSLSLGQGNYEQYF.

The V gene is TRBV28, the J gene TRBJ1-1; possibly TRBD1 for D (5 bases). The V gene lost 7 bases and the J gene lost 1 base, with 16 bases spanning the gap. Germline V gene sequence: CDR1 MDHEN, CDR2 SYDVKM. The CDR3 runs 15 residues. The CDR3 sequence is CASKLAGHSNTEAFF. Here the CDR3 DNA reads TGTGCCAGCAAGTTGGCGGGGCATTCGAACACTGAAGCTTTCTTT. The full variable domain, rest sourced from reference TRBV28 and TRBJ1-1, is DVKVTQSSRYLVKRTGEKVFLECVQDMDHENMFWYRQDPGLGLRLIYFSYDVKMKEKGDIPEGYSVSREKKERFSLILESASTNQTSMYLCASKLAGHSNTEAFFGQGTRLTVV.

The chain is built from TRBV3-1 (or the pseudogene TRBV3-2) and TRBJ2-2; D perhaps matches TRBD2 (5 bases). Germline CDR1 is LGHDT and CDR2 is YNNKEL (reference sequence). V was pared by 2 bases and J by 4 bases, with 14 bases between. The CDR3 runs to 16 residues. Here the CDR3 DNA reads TGTGCCAGCAGCCAATTTAACCGGGATCCCACCGGGGAGCTGTTTTTT. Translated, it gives CASSQFNRDPTGELFF.

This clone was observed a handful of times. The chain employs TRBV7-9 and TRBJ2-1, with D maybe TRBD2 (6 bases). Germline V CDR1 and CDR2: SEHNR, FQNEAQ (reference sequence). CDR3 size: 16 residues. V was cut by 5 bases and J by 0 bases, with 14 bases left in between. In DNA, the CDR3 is TGTGCCAGCAGCATAAAGACTAGTTACTCCTACAATGAGCAGTTCTTC. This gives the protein CASSIKTSYSYNEQFF.

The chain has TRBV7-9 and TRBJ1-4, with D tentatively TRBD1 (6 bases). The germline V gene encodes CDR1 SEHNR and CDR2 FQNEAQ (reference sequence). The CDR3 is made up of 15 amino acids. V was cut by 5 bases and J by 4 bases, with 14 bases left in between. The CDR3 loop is CASSPLGTHNEKLFF. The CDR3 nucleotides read TGTGCCAGCAGCCCCCTCGGGACACATAATGAAAAACTGTTTTTT.

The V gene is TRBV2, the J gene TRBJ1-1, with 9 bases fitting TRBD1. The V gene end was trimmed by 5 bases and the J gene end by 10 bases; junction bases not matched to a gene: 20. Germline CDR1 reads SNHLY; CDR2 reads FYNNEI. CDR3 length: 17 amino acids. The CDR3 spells CASSPHPPPGQGGRAFF. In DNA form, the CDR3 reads TGTGCCAGCAGTCCCCACCCCCCGCCGGGACAGGGAGGTCGAGCTTTCTTT.

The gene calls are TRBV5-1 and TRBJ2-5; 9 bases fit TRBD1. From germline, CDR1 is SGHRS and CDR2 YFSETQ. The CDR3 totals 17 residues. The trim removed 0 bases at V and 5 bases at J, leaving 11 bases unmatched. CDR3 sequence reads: CASSLAGTGSRGETQYF. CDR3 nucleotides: TGCGCCAGCAGCTTGGCCGGGACAGGGTCTCGGGGGGAGACCCAGTACTTC.

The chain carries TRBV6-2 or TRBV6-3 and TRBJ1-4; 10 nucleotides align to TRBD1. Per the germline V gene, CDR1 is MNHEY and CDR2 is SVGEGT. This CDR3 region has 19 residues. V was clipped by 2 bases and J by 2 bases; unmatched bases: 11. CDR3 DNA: TGTGCCAGCAGTTACGAGACAGGGGGCACCAAGGAGACTAATGAAAAACTGTTTTTT. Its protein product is CASSYETGGTKETNEKLFF.

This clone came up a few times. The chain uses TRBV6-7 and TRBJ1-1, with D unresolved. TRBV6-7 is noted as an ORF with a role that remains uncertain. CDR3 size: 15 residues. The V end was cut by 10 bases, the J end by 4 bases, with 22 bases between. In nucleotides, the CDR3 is TGTGCCACCCCGGGTGATCCCTTTGGTAGCACTGAAGCTTTCTTT. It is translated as CATPGDPFGSTEAFF.

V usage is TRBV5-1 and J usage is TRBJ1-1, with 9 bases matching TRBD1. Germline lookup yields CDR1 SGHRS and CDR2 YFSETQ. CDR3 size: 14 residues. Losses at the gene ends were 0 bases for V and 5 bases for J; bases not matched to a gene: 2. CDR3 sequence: CASSLEGQGTEAFF. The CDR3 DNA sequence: TGCGCCAGCAGCTTGGAGGGACAGGGAACTGAAGCTTTCTTT.

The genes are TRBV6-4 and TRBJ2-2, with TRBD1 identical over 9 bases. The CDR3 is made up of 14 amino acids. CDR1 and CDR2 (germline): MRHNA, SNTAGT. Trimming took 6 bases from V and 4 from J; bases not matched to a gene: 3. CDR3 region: CASRMTGGTGELFF. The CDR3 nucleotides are TGTGCCAGCAGGATGACAGGGGGCACCGGGGAGCTGTTTTTT.